The rows below give T cell receptor beta chains drawn from one sample of a study of human T cells and chemical hapten exposure. TCRdb re-called the RACE reads with MiXCR, one entry per CDR3 protein. The table records 75,000 to 80,000 distinct CDR3 sequences, approximately 8.6% of them present only once. Sample: whole blood. These receptors all come from a female donor in good health. Some clones in this sample may be carry-over from other donors' samples. Each CDR3 is given with its conserved first and last residue. D genes are given only for firm matches. Clone size appears in some rows only: once, few, many, or a class for an expanded clone.

abundance: many
j_gene: TRBJ1-2
d_gene: -
v_gene: TRBV20-1
CDR3aa: CSARSLKGLYGYTF
CDR3nt: TGCAGTGCTAGATCCCTCAAGGGGTTATACGGCTACACCTTC

abundance: many
j_gene: TRBJ1-1
d_gene: TRBD1
v_gene: TRBV9
CDR3aa: CASSVAQGGLTEAFF
CDR3nt: TGTGCCAGCAGCGTAGCTCAGGGGGGGCTCACTGAAGCTTTCTTT

abundance: few
j_gene: TRBJ1-1
d_gene: -
v_gene: TRBV12-3/TRBV12-4
CDR3aa: CASSRRGAGEKAFF
CDR3nt: TGTGCCAGCAGTCGAAGGGGGGCGGGGGAGAAAGCTTTCTTT

abundance: many
j_gene: TRBJ2-4
d_gene: -
v_gene: TRBV20-1
CDR3aa: CSASPNGFPIAKNIQYF
CDR3nt: TGCAGTGCTAGTCCTAACGGTTTCCCAATAGCCAAAAACATTCAGTACTTC

abundance: few
j_gene: TRBJ2-1
d_gene: TRBD2
v_gene: TRBV7-2
CDR3aa: CASSLRRGFSYNEQFF
CDR3nt: TGTGCCAGCAGCTTACGGCGGGGGTTCTCCTACAATGAGCAGTTCTTC

abundance: many
j_gene: TRBJ2-7
d_gene: TRBD1
v_gene: TRBV20-1
CDR3aa: CSANRDRGDEQYF
CDR3nt: TGCAGTGCAAACCGGGACAGAGGGGACGAGCAGTACTTC

abundance: -
j_gene: TRBJ2-5
d_gene: -
v_gene: TRBV6-6
CDR3aa: CASSYSRAVQETQYF
CDR3nt: TGTGCCAGCAGTTACTCGAGGGCAGTACAAGAGACCCAGTACTTC

abundance: many
j_gene: TRBJ2-7
d_gene: -
v_gene: TRBV5-1
CDR3aa: CASSLASVLVYEQYF
CDR3nt: TGCGCCAGCAGCTTGGCTTCCGTGTTAGTCTACGAGCAGTACTTC

abundance: few
j_gene: TRBJ1-6
d_gene: -
v_gene: TRBV15
CDR3aa: CATSRAAEALHF
CDR3nt: TGTGCCACCAGCAGAGCCGCGGAAGCCCTCCACTTT

abundance: few
j_gene: TRBJ1-6
d_gene: -
v_gene: TRBV7-9
CDR3aa: CASTRRGLDSPLHF
CDR3nt: TGTGCCAGCACCCGTCGGGGGCTAGATTCACCCCTCCACTTT

abundance: few
j_gene: TRBJ1-5
d_gene: TRBD1
v_gene: TRBV5-5
CDR3aa: CASSPGQANQPQHF
CDR3nt: TGTGCCAGCAGCCCGGGACAGGCCAATCAGCCCCAGCATTTT

abundance: few
j_gene: TRBJ2-3
d_gene: TRBD1
v_gene: TRBV5-1
CDR3aa: CASSWDRGRTDTQYF
CDR3nt: TGCGCCAGCAGTTGGGACAGGGGCCGGACAGATACGCAGTATTTT

abundance: few
j_gene: TRBJ1-5
d_gene: -
v_gene: TRBV7-8
CDR3aa: CASSLVVGSNQPQHF
CDR3nt: TGTGCCAGCAGCTTAGTTGTGGGAAGCAATCAGCCCCAGCATTTT

abundance: -
j_gene: TRBJ1-1
d_gene: -
v_gene: TRBV7-9
CDR3aa: CASSLLGRGRNTEAFF
CDR3nt: TGTGCCAGCAGCTTACTAGGGCGCGGCAGGAACACTGAAGCTTTCTTT

abundance: many
j_gene: TRBJ1-6
d_gene: -
v_gene: TRBV6-5
CDR3aa: CASSYDSSYNSPLHF
CDR3nt: TGTGCCAGCAGTTACGACAGCTCCTATAATTCACCCCTCCACTTT

abundance: many
j_gene: TRBJ2-3
d_gene: -
v_gene: TRBV3-1
CDR3aa: CASSHRGQTDTQYF
CDR3nt: TGTGCCAGCAGCCATCGCGGACAGACAGATACGCAGTATTTT

abundance: many
j_gene: TRBJ1-4
d_gene: -
v_gene: TRBV5-4
CDR3aa: CASSDVGDNNEKLFF
CDR3nt: TGTGCCAGCAGTGATGTGGGGGACAATAATGAAAAACTGTTTTTT

abundance: few
j_gene: TRBJ1-1
d_gene: -
v_gene: TRBV4-2
CDR3aa: CASSQTTGYPEAFF
CDR3nt: TGTGCCAGCAGCCAAACAACAGGTTACCCTGAAGCTTTCTTT

abundance: many
j_gene: TRBJ1-1
d_gene: -
v_gene: TRBV20-1
CDR3aa: CSPLTHPTEAFF
CDR3nt: TGCAGTCCTTTAACCCACCCCACTGAAGCTTTCTTT

abundance: many
j_gene: TRBJ2-6
d_gene: -
v_gene: TRBV7-7
CDR3aa: CASSPLLGANVLTF
CDR3nt: TGTGCCAGCAGCCCCCTACTGGGGGCCAACGTCCTGACTTTC